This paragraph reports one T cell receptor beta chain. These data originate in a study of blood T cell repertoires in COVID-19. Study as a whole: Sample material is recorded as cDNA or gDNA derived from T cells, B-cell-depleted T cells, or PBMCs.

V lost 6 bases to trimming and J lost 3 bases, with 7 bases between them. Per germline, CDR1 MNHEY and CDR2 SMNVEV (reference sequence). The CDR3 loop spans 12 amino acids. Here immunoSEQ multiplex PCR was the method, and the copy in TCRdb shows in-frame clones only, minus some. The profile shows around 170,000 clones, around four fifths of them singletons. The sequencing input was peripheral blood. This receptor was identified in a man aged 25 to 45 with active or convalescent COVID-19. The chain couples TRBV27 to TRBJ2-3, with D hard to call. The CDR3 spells CASSAGTDTQYF. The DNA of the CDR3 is TGTGCCAGCAGCGCCGGGACAGATACGCAGTATTTT.